This is a list of T cell receptor beta chains from one sample in a study of Tregs in tolerant kidney transplant recipients. The data were produced by immunoSEQ multiplex PCR, yet TCRdb's version contains in-frame clones alone and is incomplete. This sample has about 240,000 clones; 65% to 85% occur once, and the top ten carry under 0.65%. Sequenced sample: CD4+ T cells from blood. These receptors came from a human donor in good health. CDR3s include the opening cysteine and the closing phenylalanine or tryptophan. The D gene is left open where the match is weak. Clone size is given for some rows only: seen once, a few or many times, or a class if the clone is expanded.

clone size: NA
V gene: TRBV5-1
D gene: TRBD1
J gene: TRBJ2-3
CDR3 DNA: TGCGCCAGCAGAGCCGGGACAGGGTATAGCACAGATACGCAGTATTTT
CDR3 protein: CASRAGTGYSTDTQYF

clone size: NA
V gene: TRBV30
D gene: NA
J gene: TRBJ2-5
CDR3 DNA: TGTGCCTGGAGTAGAAGAAAACAAGAGACCCAGTACTTC
CDR3 protein: CAWSRRKQETQYF

clone size: NA
V gene: TRBV19
D gene: NA
J gene: TRBJ2-3
CDR3 DNA: TGTGCCAGTAGTATGAATCTGGCCCTTGGGGGGACGCAGTATTTT
CDR3 protein: CASSMNLALGGTQYF

clone size: NA
V gene: TRBV15
D gene: TRBD2
J gene: TRBJ2-1
CDR3 DNA: TGTGCCACCAGCAGAGATCGCCTCTTGGAGCGGGCGGGAGAGGATAATGAGCAGTTCTTC
CDR3 protein: CATSRDRLLERAGEDNEQFF

clone size: NA
V gene: TRBV15
D gene: TRBD2
J gene: TRBJ2-1
CDR3 DNA: TGTGCCACCAGCTTAAGACTAGCCAGTAGCTCCTACAATGAGCAGTTCTTC
CDR3 protein: CATSLRLASSSYNEQFF

clone size: NA
V gene: TRBV30
D gene: TRBD1
J gene: TRBJ2-5
CDR3 DNA: TGTGCCTGGAGTCGGACAGGGAGGGAGACCCAGTACTTC
CDR3 protein: CAWSRTGRETQYF

clone size: NA
V gene: TRBV5-5
D gene: TRBD2
J gene: TRBJ2-1
CDR3 DNA: TGTGCCAGCAGCTTGTTTACTAGCGGGAGTGGCAATGAGCAGTTCTTC
CDR3 protein: CASSLFTSGSGNEQFF

clone size: NA
V gene: TRBV7-3
D gene: NA
J gene: TRBJ2-2
CDR3 DNA: TGTGCCAGCAGCATAGCGAACACCGGGGAGCTGTTTTTT
CDR3 protein: CASSIANTGELFF

clone size: NA
V gene: TRBV5-1
D gene: TRBD2
J gene: TRBJ2-3
CDR3 DNA: TGCGCCAGCAGCTCTGGGACTAACACAGATACGCAGTATTTT
CDR3 protein: CASSSGTNTDTQYF

clone size: NA
V gene: TRBV2
D gene: NA
J gene: TRBJ1-1
CDR3 DNA: TGTGCCAGTAGGCCGACAGCAGCGGGAGACTACACTGAAGCTTTCTTT
CDR3 protein: CASRPTAAGDYTEAFF

clone size: NA
V gene: TRBV5-8
D gene: NA
J gene: TRBJ2-5
CDR3 DNA: TGTGCCAGCAGCTCCTCCCCTGAGACCCAGTACTTC
CDR3 protein: CASSSSPETQYF

clone size: NA
V gene: TRBV5-6
D gene: TRBD2
J gene: TRBJ2-1
CDR3 DNA: TGTGCCAGCAGCTTGGCCTTTGGGGGGGCCTACAATGAGCAGTTCTTC
CDR3 protein: CASSLAFGGAYNEQFF

clone size: NA
V gene: TRBV2
D gene: TRBD1
J gene: TRBJ1-3
CDR3 DNA: TGTGCCAGCAGGGACAGGGATTCTGGAAACACCATATATTTT
CDR3 protein: CASRDRDSGNTIYF

clone size: NA
V gene: TRBV18
D gene: NA
J gene: TRBJ2-7
CDR3 DNA: TGTGCCAGCTCACCACGGGGGAGGTCGTCCTACGAGCAGTACTTC
CDR3 protein: CASSPRGRSSYEQYF

clone size: NA
V gene: TRBV5-5
D gene: TRBD1
J gene: TRBJ1-1
CDR3 DNA: TGTGCCAGCAGCATTCAGGGGGCGAACACTGAAGCTTTCTTT
CDR3 protein: CASSIQGANTEAFF

clone size: few
V gene: TRBV9
D gene: NA
J gene: TRBJ2-2
CDR3 DNA: TGTGCCAGCAGCGCCACAGGGCCCGGGGAGCTGTTTTTT
CDR3 protein: CASSATGPGELFF

clone size: NA
V gene: TRBV12-5
D gene: NA
J gene: TRBJ1-5
CDR3 DNA: TGTGCTAGTGGTTTAGATGTGGGTCAGCCCCAGCATTTT
CDR3 protein: CASGLDVGQPQHF

clone size: NA
V gene: TRBV13
D gene: TRBD1
J gene: TRBJ2-7
CDR3 DNA: TGTGCCAGCAGCCATAAATATCCGGGACAGGGGGCTTACGAGCAGTACTTC
CDR3 protein: CASSHKYPGQGAYEQYF

clone size: NA
V gene: TRBV4-2
D gene: NA
J gene: TRBJ2-2
CDR3 DNA: TGTGCCAGCAGCCAAGATCATATCGGGGTTAGAACCGGGGAGCTGTTTTTT
CDR3 protein: CASSQDHIGVRTGELFF

clone size: NA
V gene: TRBV5-1
D gene: NA
J gene: TRBJ2-7
CDR3 DNA: TGCGCCAGCAGCCAGACAAGGTTCGGCTACGAGCAGTACTTC
CDR3 protein: CASSQTRFGYEQYF

clone size: NA
V gene: TRBV5-1
D gene: NA
J gene: TRBJ2-1
CDR3 DNA: TGCGCCAGCGGAGCTCCCGGCTACAATGAGCAGTTCTTC
CDR3 protein: CASGAPGYNEQFF

clone size: NA
V gene: TRBV18
D gene: TRBD2
J gene: TRBJ2-3
CDR3 DNA: TGTGCCAGCTCACCGTCTAGCGGGGGAACAGATACGCAGTATTTT
CDR3 protein: CASSPSSGGTDTQYF

clone size: NA
V gene: TRBV19
D gene: TRBD1
J gene: TRBJ2-7
CDR3 DNA: TGTGCCAGTAGTAGGGCCGGGACAGGGGGTACCTACGAGCAGTACTTC
CDR3 protein: CASSRAGTGGTYEQYF

clone size: NA
V gene: TRBV6-5
D gene: NA
J gene: TRBJ1-5
CDR3 DNA: TGTGCCAGCAGAACGGGTGTCAATCAGCCCCAGCATTTT
CDR3 protein: CASRTGVNQPQHF

clone size: NA
V gene: TRBV11-2
D gene: NA
J gene: TRBJ1-1
CDR3 DNA: TGTGCCAGCAGCCGAGAGGTCCGGTACGCTTTCTTT
CDR3 protein: CASSREVRYAFF

clone size: once
V gene: TRBV15
D gene: NA
J gene: TRBJ1-1
CDR3 DNA: TGTGCCACCAGCAGAGATCCAGCGAACACTGAAGCTTTCTTT
CDR3 protein: CATSRDPANTEAFF

clone size: NA
V gene: TRBV30
D gene: NA
J gene: TRBJ2-7
CDR3 DNA: TGTGCCTGGAGTGTGGGTGGAGGCGAGCAGTACTTC
CDR3 protein: CAWSVGGGEQYF

clone size: NA
V gene: TRBV5-1
D gene: NA
J gene: TRBJ2-7
CDR3 DNA: TGCGCCAGCAGCTTGGCTGGGGGGCCCCACGAGCAGTACTTC
CDR3 protein: CASSLAGGPHEQYF